These 8 T cell receptor beta chains were all obtained from the same sample, sequenced in a study of cytomegalovirus exposure and HLA in healthy donors. The PCR made use of 60 Vbeta and 13 Jbeta primers. The data were produced by immunoSEQ multiplex PCR, yet TCRdb's version contains in-frame clones alone and is incomplete. Found here are approximately 190,000 clones, 70% of them singletons; the top ten hold about 2.8%. Material for sequencing was PBMCs. The receptors stem from a man aged 35-49 years in good health and CMV-seropositive.

The J gene is TRBJ2-1, the V gene TRBV5-4, with TRBD2 identical over 14 bases. V dropped 3 bases and J dropped 8; count of bases not matched to a gene: 10. Per germline, CDR1 SGHNT and CDR2 YYREEE (reference sequence). CDR3 size: 17 residues. The CDR3 coding sequence is TGTGCCAGCAGCTGGGGAGTCGGGACTAGCGGGGGAGATGAGCAGTTCTTC. Protein product: CASSWGVGTSGGDEQFF.

The chain employs TRBV2 and TRBJ2-3; TRBD2 is a possible D gene (7 bases). The length of the CDR3 is 18 residues. The ends were cut back, 0 bases at V and 2 bases at J, with 18 bases in the middle. CDR1 is SNHLY, CDR2 FYNNEI, per germline. In DNA form, the CDR3 reads TGTGCCAGCAGTGAAGCGCTTCGGGCGGGGGCGAACACAGATACGCAGTATTTT. Translated: CASSEALRAGANTDTQYF.

This chain connects TRBV5-4 to TRBJ2-7; weak D call: TRBD1 (6 bases). The CDR3 totals 13 residues. The germline V and J ends were trimmed by 2 bases and 7 bases, with 13 bases remaining between them. Germline lookup yields CDR1 SGHNT and CDR2 YYREEE (reference sequence). This chain's CDR3 is CASSFNYRVEQYF. The CDR3 DNA is TGTGCCAGCAGCTTCAATTACAGGGTTGAGCAGTACTTC.

This chain joins TRBV5-4 and TRBJ2-3; 13 bases fit TRBD2. The length of the CDR3 is 15 residues. Germline V gene data show CDR1 as SGHNT and CDR2 as YYREEE (reference sequence). The V and J ends lost 4 bases and 6 bases, in that order; junction bases with no gene match: 5. The CDR3 nucleotides are TGTGCCAGCAGCCGACTAGCGGGGGGAATCGATACGCAGTATTTT. This sequence encodes CASSRLAGGIDTQYF.

V usage is TRBV7-2 and J usage is TRBJ1-6; D possibly corresponds to TRBD1 (6 bases). Trimming took off 5 bases at V and 10 bases at J, with 18 bases between the two ends. Per the germline V gene, CDR1 is SGHTA and CDR2 is FQGNSA. CDR3 length: 15 residues. The CDR3 coding sequence is TGTGCCAGCAGCCCCGTACAGGGCCTGAGGTCACCCCTCCACTTT. Its translation is CASSPVQGLRSPLHF.

Points on this clone: The junction does not match germline at one end; this may be a read error. The rearrangement uses TRBV7-8 and TRBJ2-3; D is uncertain. Germline V gives CDR1 SGHVS, CDR2 FQNEAQ. The CDR3 extends over 13 amino acids. The CDR3 DNA is TGTGCCAGCAGCGTAGCCCTCCTAGATACGCAGTATTTT. Its translation is CASSVALLDTQYF. Full variable domain (rest looked up from reference TRBV7-8 and TRBJ2-3): GAGVSQSPRYKVAKRGQDVALRCDPISGHVSLFWYQQALGQGPEFLTYFQNEAQLDKSGLPSDRFFAERPEGSVSTLKIQRTQQEDSAVYLCASSVALLDTQYFGPGTRLTVL.

V and J are TRBV4-2 and TRBJ1-6; D is uncertain. V lost 2 bases to trimming and J lost 16 bases, with 21 bases between them. The CDR3 sequence is 15 residues long. Germline V CDR1 and CDR2: LGHNA, YNFKEQ. The CDR3 nucleotides read TGTGCCAGCAGCCAATTTACGCGGGGTATTGGGAGACTCCACTTT. This encodes CASSQFTRGIGRLHF.

The chain uses TRBV7-9 and TRBJ2-1; tentatively, D is TRBD1 (6 bases). Deletions cut 4 bases from V and 3 bases from J, with 13 bases between. The CDR3 sequence is 15 residues long. Germline assignment: CDR1 SEHNR and CDR2 FQNEAQ (reference sequence). The CDR3: CASSSRGGDYNEQFF. The DNA of the CDR3 is TGTGCCAGCAGCTCACGAGGGGGTGACTACAATGAGCAGTTCTTC. Combining the CDR3 with reference TRBV7-9 and TRBJ2-1 gives the whole variable domain DTGVSQNPRHKITKRGQNVTFRCDPISEHNRLYWYRQTLGQGPEFLTYFQNEAQLEKSRLLSDRFSAERPKGSFSTLEIQRTEQGDSAMYLCASSSRGGDYNEQFFGPGTRLTVL.